This T cell receptor beta chain comes out of a study of blood T cell repertoires in COVID-19. Libraries were prepared by immunoSEQ multiplex PCR; TCRdb keeps only in-frame clonotypes and omits some of them. The sample includes approximately 410,000 clones, 75% to 90% of them seen just once. Germline V gene sequence: CDR1 MRHNA, CDR2 SNTAGT. V gave up 5 bases and J gave up 6 bases; unmatched junction bases: 6. The CDR3 length is 14 residues. This clone has only a few counts. Sequencing was carried out using peripheral blood. The TCR comes from a woman aged 30 to 39 with active or convalescent COVID-19. The V and J genes are TRBV6-4 and TRBJ2-2; 7 bases match TRBD1. Here the CDR3 DNA reads TGTGCCAGCAGTAGGGACAGCGTGGCCGGGGAGCTGTTTTTT. It encodes CASSRDSVAGELFF.